This TCR beta chain was sequenced for a study of cytomegalovirus exposure and HLA in healthy donors. Trimming removed 0 bases from V and 8 bases from J, with 29 bases in between. This CDR3 is built from 19 residues. The germline V gene encodes CDR1 SGHRS and CDR2 YFSETQ. Study-wide points: It emerged from a later analysis that several of the most significant clusters appeared to be linked to common viral pathogens. Productive rates of about 87% or about 30% were seen for most TCR beta V segments in an earlier analysis.

A few counts support this clone. Its antigen is as yet unknown. Primers: 60 Vbeta forward and 13 Jbeta reverse. Authors' methods: In a later analysis, 8.5 million to 14 million of around 75 million unique beta chains occurred in at least two donors. This table comes from immunoSEQ multiplex PCR, and its TCRdb copy is limited to in-frame clones, with some not included. That table furnishes V, J and clone size, whereas the DNA furnished D and trimming. There are tens of thousands of clones in the sample; around 74% occur only once, and roughly 6.3% lies in the top ten. The rearrangement joins TRBV5-1 to TRBJ1-2; the D gene is possibly TRBD1 (5 bases). Sequencing was carried out using PBMCs. This receptor was obtained from a young man in good health and CMV-seronegative. CDR3 region: CASSLGLGIRTTARQGYTF. In nucleotides, the CDR3 is TGCGCCAGCAGCTTGGGCCTTGGTATAAGGACGACAGCGCGGCAGGGCTACACCTTC.